The 11 T cell receptor beta chains listed next were all sequenced from one sample in a study of CD39 and CD103 CD8 tumor-infiltrating T cells. TCRdb's copy holds only in-frame clones and misses some; the assay was immunoSEQ multiplex PCR. The sample contains around 530 clones, less than 80% of which appear only once. The sample consisted of CD39- CD103+ CD8+ T cells sorted from the tumor. Regarding subset: CD103+CD39- single-positive CD45RA- CD8 T cells. The receptors were gathered from a human donor with head and neck squamous cell carcinoma.

This clone was seen more than once but under ten times. This chain joins TRBV30 and TRBJ2-1; D might be TRBD1 or TRBD2, each matching 5 bases. CDR3 size: 13 residues. Trimming cost V 4 bases and J 0 bases, with 7 bases left between them. The V gene's germline CDR1 is GTSNPN and CDR2 SVGIG (reference sequence). The CDR3 nucleotides read TGTGCCTGGATGGGGGACTCCTACAATGAGCAGTTCTTC. This encodes CAWMGDSYNEQFF.

This chain uses TRBV19 with TRBJ1-5; TRBD1 matches at 12 bases. CDR3 length: 15 amino acids. Looked up from germline, CDR1 is LNHDA and CDR2 is SQIVND (reference sequence). J gave up 9 bases and V 4 bases, and 7 bases lay outside the gene matches. The CDR3 is CASSTGQGALRPQHF. The CDR3 bases are TGTGCCAGTAGTACGGGACAGGGGGCGTTGAGGCCCCAGCATTTT.

This clone is a singleton in its sample. This CDR3 reads CASSLAGSGTEAFF. The CDR3 DNA reads as TGTGCCAGCAGCTTAGCCGGGTCGGGCACTGAAGCTTTCTTT. The chain carries TRBV11-2 and TRBJ1-1; D ambiguous. The V and J ends lost 1 base and 4 bases respectively, with 10 bases between them. The V gene's germline CDR1 is SGHAT and CDR2 FQNNGV. The CDR3 consists of 14 residues.

This chain joins TRBV4-1 and TRBJ1-1; D unclear. The V gene lost 3 bases and the J gene lost 0 bases, with 8 bases spanning the gap. This CDR3 comprises 14 residues. Germline-derived CDR1 and CDR2 are MGHRA and YSYEKL. CDR3 nucleotides: TGCGCCAGCAGCCATTCCGGTTTGAACACTGAAGCTTTCTTT. Protein sequence: CASSHSGLNTEAFF.

The CDR3 reads CASSPKTGGDGYTF. CDR3 coding DNA: TGTGCCAGCAGCCCTAAGACAGGGGGCGATGGCTACACCTTC. The gene calls are TRBV7-8 and TRBJ1-2, with 10 positions matching TRBD1. CDR3 length: 14 amino acids. The V segment lost 5 bases and the J segment 6 bases; nucleotides outside the gene matches: 6. Germline lookup yields CDR1 SGHVS and CDR2 FQNEAQ. The variable domain in full, with the rest retrieved from reference TRBV7-8 and TRBJ1-2, is GAGVSQSPRYKVAKRGQDVALRCDPISGHVSLFWYQQALGQGPEFLTYFQNEAQLDKSGLPSDRFFAERPEGSVSTLKIQRTQQEDSAVYLCASSPKTGGDGYTFGSGTRLTVV.

J is TRBJ2-2 and V is TRBV2; 7 nucleotides agree with TRBD2. Trimming at V came to 2 bases and at J to 1 base, leaving 1 base not matched to a gene. Germline V CDR1 and CDR2: SNHLY, FYNNEI. The CDR3 is 15 amino acids. The CDR3 reads CASSESGVNTGELFF. As DNA, the CDR3 is TGTGCCAGCAGTGAAAGCGGGGTGAACACCGGGGAGCTGTTTTTT.

This chain links TRBV16 with TRBJ1-2; 12 bases align to TRBD1. Unmatched junction bases numbered 6, after V lost 0 bases and J lost 7 bases. Per the germline V gene, CDR1 is KGHSY and CDR2 is FQNENV. There are 16 residues in the CDR3. As DNA, the CDR3 is TGTGCCAGCAGCCAATCGGGGACAGGGGGCGCCGGTGGCTACACCTTC. Its protein is CASSQSGTGGAGGYTF.

V usage is TRBV6-6 and J usage is TRBJ2-2; TRBD2 might be the D (6 bases). V was trimmed by 3 bases and J by 1 base, leaving 9 bases between them. The CDR3 runs to 15 residues. Germline values: CDR1 MNHNY, CDR2 SVGAGI (reference sequence). CDR3 amino acids: CASSYLGGNTGELFF. In DNA form, the CDR3 reads TGTGCCAGCAGTTATTTGGGGGGGAACACCGGGGAGCTGTTTTTT.

The J gene is TRBJ2-5, the V gene TRBV7-9; D remains ambiguous. CDR1 and CDR2 (germline): SEHNR, FQNEAQ (reference sequence). The CDR3 runs 15 residues. V was clipped by 8 bases and J by 2 bases, with 18 bases between them. This CDR3 is CASSLPARSQETQYF. The CDR3 DNA reads as TGTGCCAGCTCCCTCCCTGCCAGGTCACAAGAGACCCAGTACTTC.

The chain recombines TRBV5-6 with TRBJ2-2; D is unclear. Germline V gives CDR1 SGHDT, CDR2 YYEEEE. CDR3 length equals 16 residues. The V gene lost 1 base and the J gene lost 9 bases, with 19 bases spanning the gap. The CDR3 bases are TGTGCCAGCAGCTTGTCCCTCGACCCCGGATGGCGGGAGCTGTTTTTT. This gives the protein CASSLSLDPGWRELFF. Combining the CDR3 with reference TRBV5-6 and TRBJ2-2 gives the whole variable domain DAGVTQSPTHLIKTRGQQVTLRCSPKSGHDTVSWYQQALGQGPQFIFQYYEEEERQRGNFPDRFSGHQFPNYSSELNVNALLLGDSALYLCASSLSLDPGWRELFFGEGSRLTVL.

By share, this clone counts as hyperexpanded. The V gene is TRBV6-5, the J gene TRBJ1-1; 8 bases are shared with TRBD1. Germline V gene data show CDR1 as MNHEY and CDR2 as SVGAGI. This CDR3 contains 15 residues. J gave up 7 bases and V 2 bases, and 9 bases lay outside the gene matches. The chain's CDR3 is CASSYLTGGMIEAFF. The CDR3 nucleotides are TGTGCCAGCAGTTACCTAACAGGGGGAATGATTGAAGCTTTCTTT.